This entry describes one T cell receptor (beta chain). The sample is drawn from a study of technical replicates of blood from several donors. This CDR3 contains 16 residues. The trim removed 5 bases at V and 6 bases at J, leaving 12 bases unmatched. Germline V gene lookup returns CDR1 MNHEY and CDR2 SMNVEV (reference sequence). Profiling relied on immunoSEQ multiplex PCR, and the TCRdb table lists in-frame clones only, not all of them. The table records some 77,000 clones, 85% to 95% of them present only once. The clonotype originates from a human donor in good health. Material for sequencing was T cells isolated from PBMCs. V usage is TRBV27 and J usage is TRBJ2-1; TRBD2 aligns across 8 bases. CDR3 sequence (DNA): TGTGCCAGCAGTCCCTCCGGCGGGAGGTTATCCAATGAGCAGTTCTTC. Translated, it gives CASSPSGGRLSNEQFF.